This record looks at one TCR beta chain sequence and its context. Antigen specificity is unknown. This specimen comes from a study of cytomegalovirus exposure and HLA in healthy donors. Notes on the study in general: Among the most significant clusters, several appeared linked to common viral pathogens in a later analysis. Some public TCRs appeared in many individuals, while most sequences were rare.

Use of 60 Vbeta and 13 Jbeta primers characterized the PCR. Assay used: immunoSEQ multiplex PCR; TCRdb lists only in-frame clones, some missing. This sample has about 140,000 clones, with approximately 80% found just once. CDR1 and CDR2 from the germline V gene are SGHRS and YFSETQ. V gave up 4 bases and J gave up 6 bases, with 17 bases separating them. This CDR3 spans 15 amino acids. This receptor was taken from a woman aged 40 to 50 in good health and CMV-seronegative. The chain couples TRBV5-1 to TRBJ2-1, with a weak D call TRBD2 (6 bases). The sequenced sample was PBMCs. The CDR3 DNA reads TGCGCCAGCAGCCCGGGGGACGCGGGGTCCAATGAGCAGTTCTTC. Its protein product is CASSPGDAGSNEQFF. Looking up the rest from reference TRBV5-1 and TRBJ2-1 gives the full variable domain: KAGVTQTPRYLIKTRGQQVTLSCSPISGHRSVSWYQQTPGQGLQFLFEYFSETQRNKGNFPGRFSGRQFSNSRSEMNVSTLELGDSALYLCASSPGDAGSNEQFFGPGTRLTVL.